The rows below give T cell receptor beta chains drawn from one sample of a study of CD8+ T cells in alopecia areata. Here immunoSEQ multiplex PCR was the method, and the copy in TCRdb shows in-frame clones only, minus some. Among 200,000 to 250,000 clones listed, less than 80% were seen once. Sequencing was performed on CD4+ T cells sorted from blood, taken at week 0. The receptors come from a human donor with alopecia areata. CDR3s include the opening cysteine and the closing phenylalanine or tryptophan. Each record gives: J gene, V gene, D gene, clone size, CDR3 protein, CDR3 DNA. D genes are given only for firm matches. A clone size is listed for some rows: how often the clone was seen (once, few, many), or a class if it is expanded.

TRBJ2-5,TRBV13,TRBD1,-,CASSSDRGKEETQYF,TGTGCCAGCAGCTCCGACAGGGGGAAGGAAGAGACCCAGTACTTC
TRBJ2-5,TRBV27,-,-,CASSHPQETQYF,TGTGCCAGCAGTCATCCACAAGAGACCCAGTACTTC
TRBJ1-4,TRBV30,-,-,CAWAREILGKLFF,TGTGCCTGGGCCAGGGAAATTTTAGGAAAACTGTTTTTT
TRBJ2-1,TRBV29-1,-,-,CSVVSRKYHNEQFF,TGCAGCGTTGTGAGCCGGAAGTACCACAATGAGCAGTTCTTC
TRBJ1-1,TRBV5-1,-,-,CASSWRAGTNIEAFF,TGCGCCAGCAGCTGGAGGGCCGGGACAAATATCGAAGCTTTCTTT
TRBJ2-7,TRBV30,-,-,CAWSVGGPEQYF,TGTGCCTGGAGTGTAGGAGGGCCCGAGCAGTACTTC
TRBJ1-2,TRBV30,-,few,CAWSERFYGYTF,TGTGCCTGGAGTGAGAGGTTCTATGGCTACACCTTC
TRBJ2-7,TRBV7-2,-,few,CASSDSGWEQYF,TGTGCCAGCAGCGACAGTGGGTGGGAGCAGTACTTC
TRBJ2-7,TRBV6-5,TRBD1,-,CAVRDRSYEQYF,TGTGCCGTCCGGGACAGATCCTACGAGCAGTACTTC
TRBJ2-7,TRBV7-2,-,-,CASSGGPSLEQYF,TGTGCCAGCAGCGGCGGCCCTAGTCTAGAGCAGTACTTC
TRBJ2-4,TRBV30,TRBD1,-,CASPQGDQFLAKNIQYF,TGTGCCTCCCCACAGGGGGACCAGTTCCTAGCCAAAAACATTCAGTACTTC
TRBJ1-6,TRBV27,-,-,CASSFADSPLHF,TGTGCCAGCAGTTTCGCTGATTCACCCCTCCACTTT
TRBJ2-5,TRBV5-6,-,-,CASSPGSLETQYF,TGTGCCAGCAGCCCGGGAAGTCTAGAGACCCAGTACTTC
TRBJ1-2,TRBV30,-,-,CAGGRDHWGLYGYTF,TGTGCCGGTGGCCGGGACCATTGGGGGCTCTATGGCTACACCTTC
TRBJ1-6,TRBV29-1,-,-,CSVLVGAGALHF,TGCAGCGTTCTCGTAGGAGCGGGGGCCCTCCACTTT
TRBJ2-1,TRBV6-5,-,-,CASSLRGWVDNEQFF,TGTGCCAGCAGTTTAAGGGGGTGGGTAGACAATGAGCAGTTCTTC
TRBJ1-1,TRBV30,-,-,CAWRGGGLTEAFF,TGTGCCTGGAGAGGTGGGGGTCTCACTGAAGCTTTCTTT
TRBJ2-4,TRBV19,TRBD1,-,CASGPTGALAKNIQYF,TGTGCCAGTGGACCGACAGGGGCTTTGGCCAAAAACATTCAGTACTTC
TRBJ1-1,TRBV9,-,-,CASSVGARTEAFF,TGTGCCAGCAGCGTAGGTGCGAGGACTGAAGCTTTCTTT
TRBJ2-3,TRBV6-1,-,once,CASSAVDRTQYF,TGTGCCAGCAGTGCAGTTGACCGTACGCAGTATTTT
TRBJ1-4,TRBV7-2,-,-,CASSRGGVSEKLFF,TGTGCCAGCAGCCGCGGGGGGGTTAGTGAAAAACTGTTTTTT
TRBJ1-2,TRBV23-1,-,-,CASSRGVSYSYTF,TGCGCCAGCAGTCGGGGCGTTTCATACAGCTACACCTTC
TRBJ2-5,TRBV2,-,-,CASRAVRSQETQYF,TGTGCCAGCAGGGCCGTTAGGTCTCAAGAGACCCAGTACTTC
TRBJ2-5,TRBV5-1,-,-,CARGPSKQYF,TGCGCCAGGGGGCCTTCAAAACAGTACTTC
TRBJ2-7,TRBV5-1,-,-,CASSLRPYEQYF,TGCGCCAGCAGCTTGAGGCCCTACGAGCAGTACTTC
TRBJ2-7,TRBV29-1,TRBD1,-,CSARDSTYEQYF,TGCAGCGCTCGGGACAGTACCTACGAGCAGTACTTC
TRBJ2-1,TRBV5-6,-,-,CASSRPNWNEQFF,TGTGCCAGCAGCAGGCCCAACTGGAATGAGCAGTTCTTC
TRBJ1-2,TRBV2,-,-,CARERDTQSNYGYTF,TGTGCCAGGGAAAGGGACACACAGTCTAACTATGGCTACACCTTC
TRBJ2-7,TRBV5-1,-,few,CASSLGQRYGEQYF,TGCGCCAGCAGCTTGGGACAGAGGTACGGCGAGCAGTACTTC
TRBJ2-5,TRBV29-1,-,-,CSVGEETQYF,TGCAGCGTAGGAGAAGAGACCCAGTACTTC
TRBJ1-1,TRBV9,-,-,CASSESGGRAEAFF,TGTGCCAGCAGCGAATCGGGAGGCAGGGCTGAAGCTTTCTTT
TRBJ2-5,TRBV5-1,-,-,CASSLEGAQETQYF,TGCGCCAGCAGCTTGGAAGGGGCCCAAGAGACCCAGTACTTC
TRBJ2-5,TRBV4-2,-,-,CASSQDGGQQETQYF,TGTGCCAGCAGCCAAGACGGGGGACAGCAAGAGACCCAGTACTTC
TRBJ1-6,TRBV2,-,few,CASRQGGQYDNSPLHF,TGTGCCAGCAGACAGGGTGGCCAATATGATAATTCACCCCTCCACTTT
TRBJ2-7,TRBV10-3,TRBD1,few,CAISATGDEQYF,TGTGCCATCAGTGCGACAGGGGACGAGCAGTACTTC
TRBJ2-5,TRBV30,TRBD2,once,CACASGLGQETQYF,TGTGCCTGTGCCTCAGGACTAGGGCAAGAGACCCAGTACTTC
TRBJ2-3,TRBV18,TRBD2,-,CASSPPGLAGVDTQYF,TGTGCCAGCTCACCACCGGGACTAGCGGGGGTAGATACGCAGTATTTT
TRBJ2-3,TRBV7-2,-,-,CASGWYSLTDTQYF,TGTGCCAGCGGATGGTATTCCCTCACAGATACGCAGTATTTT
TRBJ1-1,TRBV29-1,TRBD1,-,CSVGTGTGNTEAFF,TGCAGCGTGGGGACCGGGACAGGGAACACTGAAGCTTTCTTT
TRBJ2-1,TRBV11-1,-,-,CASSSPRLFNPHNEQFF,TGTGCCAGCAGCTCCCCCCGACTTTTTAACCCTCACAATGAGCAGTTCTTC
TRBJ2-3,TRBV30,-,once,CAWSALTRWYLDTQYF,TGTGCCTGGAGCGCCCTGACTAGATGGTATCTAGATACGCAGTATTTT
TRBJ1-5,TRBV30,-,-,CAWSAGFGPQHF,TGTGCCTGGAGTGCGGGGTTTGGGCCCCAGCATTTT
TRBJ2-7,TRBV19,TRBD2,-,CASSIIAGAPYEQYF,TGTGCCAGTAGTATCATAGCGGGGGCTCCCTACGAGCAGTACTTC
TRBJ2-5,TRBV6-6,-,-,CASTFWADQETQYF,TGTGCCAGCACCTTCTGGGCCGATCAAGAGACCCAGTACTTC
TRBJ2-1,TRBV9,TRBD2,-,CASSVVAGGSYNEQFF,TGTGCCAGCAGCGTAGTAGCGGGGGGTTCCTACAATGAGCAGTTCTTC
TRBJ1-6,TRBV2,-,-,CASSRPGPSSPLHF,TGTGCCAGCAGTCGTCCGGGACCCTCCTCACCCCTCCACTTT
TRBJ1-2,TRBV29-1,-,once,CSVEAPGDYGYTF,TGCAGCGTTGAGGCCCCCGGAGACTATGGCTACACCTTC
TRBJ1-2,TRBV29-1,-,-,CSVERPSGYGYTF,TGCAGCGTTGAACGCCCCAGCGGGTATGGCTACACCTTC
TRBJ1-1,TRBV29-1,-,-,CSVVGGGTEAFF,TGCAGCGTTGTTGGAGGGGGCACTGAAGCTTTCTTT
TRBJ2-7,TRBV7-2,-,-,CASSRTGTSFSYEQYF,TGTGCCAGCAGCCGTACAGGCACCTCGTTTTCCTACGAGCAGTACTTC
TRBJ1-6,TRBV30,-,once,CAWSPRQLVWYNSPLHF,TGTGCCTGGAGTCCGCGACAGCTCGTCTGGTATAATTCACCCCTCCACTTT
TRBJ1-6,TRBV7-2,-,-,CASSPSGLNSPLHF,TGTGCCAGCAGCCCCTCAGGGCTTAATTCACCCCTCCACTTT
TRBJ1-1,TRBV15,-,-,CATSTGTWNTEAFF,TGTGCCACCAGTACAGGGACCTGGAACACTGAAGCTTTCTTT
TRBJ1-1,TRBV4-3,-,once,CASSQDGGGNTEAFF,TGCGCCAGCAGCCAAGATGGTGGGGGAAATACTGAAGCTTTCTTT